This TCR beta chain came from a study of T cells in Graves' hyperthyroidism and ophthalmopathy. Note on this clonotype: The junction departs from the called germline gene at one end, perhaps through a read error.

Reasons for excluding patients were uncontrolled infection, other autoimmune disease, pregnancy or lactation. TCR beta CDR3 regions were amplified from RNA. In the first-round RT-PCR of the TCR CDR3, the HTBI primer set was used. In TCRdb, the multiplex PCR reads were re-called with MiXCR into one record per CDR3 protein. The sample yields 490,000 or so distinct CDR3 sequences, about 16% seen once. The V gene's germline CDR1 is SGHRS and CDR2 YFSETQ. This CDR3 is built from 19 residues. The chain employs TRBV5-1 and TRBJ2-1; TRBD2 aligns across 15 bases. The sequenced material came from blood. The TCR was taken from a young woman with Graves' ophthalmopathy. Here the CDR3 DNA reads TGTGCCAGCAGCGCGGGACTAGCGGGAGGATCTTCACCATACAATGAGCAGTTCTTC. It translates to CASSAGLAGGSSPYNEQFF.